The next 31 T cell receptor beta chains were all read from a single sample in a study of T cell repertoires in cytomegalovirus infection. A single record per CDR3 protein comes from TCRdb applying MiXCR to the reads. Seen here are hundreds of thousands of distinct CDR3 sequences, about 10% observed once, and the top ten hold roughly 10%. Input material: PBMCs. All receptors come from a human donor in good health (CMV status not recorded). Some clones in this sample may be carry-over from other donors' samples.

This clonotype was seen repeatedly, ten times or more. The chain is built from TRBV20-1 and TRBJ1-1; 7 bases map to TRBD1. The length of the CDR3 is 10 residues. Trimming at V came to 6 bases and at J to 5 bases, leaving 0 bases not matched to a gene. Germline V lookup: CDR1 DFQATT, CDR2 SNEGSKA (reference sequence). Here the CDR3 DNA reads TGCAGTGCCAGGGGGACTGAAGCTTTCTTT. This gives the protein CSARGTEAFF.

The chain has TRBV20-1 and TRBJ1-2; unclear D gene. V lost 6 bases and J lost 7, with 12 bases in between. In germline, CDR1 is DFQATT, CDR2 SNEGSKA (reference sequence). The CDR3 sequence is 11 residues long. The CDR3 DNA is TGCAGTGCGAAAGACTTACCTGGCTACACCTTC. Translating it yields CSAKDLPGYTF.

This clonotype occurred many times. The chain uses TRBV7-8 and TRBJ2-4; the match to TRBD2 covers 14 bases. V shed 4 bases and J 9 bases; nucleotides not matched to a gene: 8. The CDR3 is 16 amino acids. Germline values: CDR1 SGHVS, CDR2 FQNEAQ. DNA for the CDR3: TGTGCCAGCAGCTCCCCGGGACTAGCGGGAGTTGCCATTCAGTACTTC. It yields the protein CASSSPGLAGVAIQYF.

At least ten counts were recorded for this clonotype. This rearrangement joins TRBV5-4 to TRBJ1-3; no reliable D call. Germline lookup yields CDR1 SGHNT and CDR2 YYREEE (reference sequence). This CDR3 region has 15 residues. The germline V and J ends were trimmed by 0 bases and 0 bases, with 7 bases remaining between them. The CDR3 spells CASSLAGVSGNTIYF. In nucleotides, the CDR3 is TGTGCCAGCAGCTTGGCCGGGGTCTCTGGAAACACCATATATTTT. Looking up the rest from reference TRBV5-4 and TRBJ1-3 gives the full variable domain: ETGVTQSPTHLIKTRGQQVTLRCSSQSGHNTVSWYQQALGQGPQFIFQYYREEENGRGNFPPRFSGLQFPNYSSELNVNALELDDSALYLCASSLAGVSGNTIYFGEGSWLTVV.

The V and J genes are TRBV5-1 and TRBJ2-5; D perhaps matches TRBD1 (6 bases). The V gene's germline CDR1 is SGHRS and CDR2 YFSETQ. Trimming left V 3 bases short and J 4 bases short, with 10 bases between. This CDR3 spans 13 amino acids. The CDR3 spells CASSWGRAETQYF. The CDR3 coding sequence is TGCGCCAGCAGCTGGGGGCGAGCAGAGACCCAGTACTTC.

In this sample, this clonotype turned up many times. The chain recombines TRBV6-1 with TRBJ1-5; no firm D call. V lost 3 bases and J 3 bases, leaving 6 bases between the germline ends. This CDR3 spans 13 amino acids. CDR1 and CDR2 (germline): MNHNS, SASEGT. Here the CDR3 reads CASSDRINQPQHF. DNA for the CDR3: TGTGCCAGCAGTGACAGGATCAATCAGCCCCAGCATTTT.

This clonotype showed up many times. The V call is TRBV7-2, the J call TRBJ2-7; D possibly corresponds to TRBD2 (6 bases). The V and J ends lost 5 bases and 4 bases respectively, with 18 bases between them. This CDR3 contains 15 residues. Germline V lookup: CDR1 SGHTA, CDR2 FQGNSA. The CDR3 loop is CASSTRTDAGYEQYF. The CDR3 nucleotides are TGTGCCAGCAGCACCCGGACGGACGCGGGATACGAGCAGTACTTC.

There are many counts of this clonotype. The rearrangement uses TRBV2 and TRBJ2-2, with TRBD2 matching 9 bases. This CDR3 comprises 14 residues. With 4 bases clipped from V and 6 bases from J, the junction kept 3 bases outside the gene matches. CDR1 SNHLY and CDR2 FYNNEI come from the germline V gene. In DNA, the CDR3 is TGTGCCAGCAGTGGACTAGCGGACCCCGGGGAGCTGTTTTTT. As protein: CASSGLADPGELFF.

The CDR3 region is CASSSTHREGNQPQHF. For the CDR3, the DNA is TGTGCCAGCAGCTCGACCCACAGGGAAGGCAATCAGCCCCAGCATTTT. This chain joins TRBV5-6 and TRBJ1-5; maybe TRBD1 (6 bases). Per germline, CDR1 SGHDT and CDR2 YYEEEE. This CDR3 has 16 amino acids. Trimming left V 3 bases short and J 2 bases short, with 15 bases between.

The table lists this clonotype with a few counts. The rearrangement joins TRBV25-1 to TRBJ1-4; 8 positions agree with TRBD1. J gave up 4 bases and V 6 bases, and 7 bases lay outside the gene matches. The germline V gene has CDR1 MGHDK and CDR2 SYGVNS. CDR3 size: 15 residues. CDR3 sequence: CASSLRDRLNEKLFF. The CDR3 DNA sequence: TGTGCCAGCAGCCTACGGGACAGGCTTAATGAAAAACTGTTTTTT.

Comments on this clonotype: The CDR3 does not end in the conserved phenylalanine or tryptophan, so this is likely a read error. The chain recombines TRBV15 with TRBJ2-7, with TRBD1 identical over 8 bases. The CDR3 extends over 14 amino acids. The V and J ends lost 6 bases and 3 bases, in that order; junction bases with no gene match: 7. The germline gives CDR1 LNHNV, CDR2 YYDKDF (reference sequence). CDR3 protein: CATSSGTGDYEQYY. The CDR3 nucleotides read TGTGCCACCAGTTCTGGGACAGGAGACTACGAGCAGTACTAC.

This clonotype was counted ten times or more. The chain joins TRBV7-2 to TRBJ2-7; D unresolved. Germline V gene lookup returns CDR1 SGHTA and CDR2 FQGNSA. V shed 1 base and J shed 6 bases, with 4 bases lying between them. The CDR3 loop spans 11 amino acids. In DNA, the CDR3 is TGTGCCAGCAGCTTAGGAATCGAGCAGTACTTC. Translation gives CASSLGIEQYF.

This sequence joins TRBV9 and TRBJ2-3, with D tentatively TRBD1 (5 bases). Germline V gene data show CDR1 as SGDLS and CDR2 as YYNGEE. The CDR3 has 15 amino acids. The V gene lost 0 bases and the J gene lost 4 bases, with 12 bases spanning the gap. In nucleotides, the CDR3 is TGTGCCAGCAGCGTAGCTGGGGCCGCGGCAGATACGCAGTATTTT. Its protein is CASSVAGAAADTQYF.

This clonotype was recorded many times. The V gene is TRBV12-3 or TRBV12-4, the J gene TRBJ2-2; 12 bases align to TRBD2. V gave up 6 bases and J gave up 1 base; unmatched junction bases: 3. The CDR3 loop spans 16 amino acids. The CDR3 is CASRPTSGGNTGELFF. The CDR3 nucleotides read TGTGCCAGCAGACCGACTAGCGGGGGGAACACCGGGGAGCTGTTTTTT.

This clonotype showed up many times. The rearrangement uses TRBV5-8 and TRBJ2-1, with 8 positions matching TRBD1. Germline CDR1 reads SGHTS; CDR2 reads YDEGEE. The CDR3 is made up of 17 amino acids. Trimming removed 4 bases from V and 0 bases from J; junction bases left unmatched: 9. DNA for the CDR3: TGTGCCAGCAGCCTGGATGGGACAGGTTTCTCCTACAATGAGCAGTTCTTC. Protein product: CASSLDGTGFSYNEQFF. Combining the CDR3 with reference TRBV5-8 and TRBJ2-1 gives the whole variable domain EAGVTQSPTHLIKTRGQQATLRCSPISGHTSVYWYQQALGLGLQFLLWYDEGEERNRGNFPPRFSGRQFPNYSSELNVNALELEDSALYLCASSLDGTGFSYNEQFFGPGTRLTVL.

This clonotype occurred once. This may be a read error: a much more frequent sequence differs by one nucleotide. This chain links TRBV19 with TRBJ2-3, with D unresolved. The germline V gene encodes CDR1 LNHDA and CDR2 SQIVND (reference sequence). This CDR3 is 13 amino acids long. Trimming stripped 7 bases from V and 1 base from J, with 9 bases between. The CDR3 sequence: CASIPYGTDTQYF. The CDR3 coding sequence is TGTGCCAGTATCCCCTACGGCACAGATACGCAGTATTTT.

Only a few counts were recorded for this clonotype. This sequence joins TRBV27 and TRBJ1-1; D is unresolved. Trimming stripped 0 bases from V and 7 bases from J, with 12 bases between. The CDR3 is 14 residues long. Germline V gives CDR1 MNHEY, CDR2 SMNVEV (reference sequence). DNA for the CDR3: TGTGCCAGCAGTTTATCGGCGGAGGGAGGTGAAGCTTTCTTT. It yields the protein CASSLSAEGGEAFF.

Ten or more counts support this clonotype. This rearrangement joins TRBV24-1 to TRBJ2-7; D uncertain. CDR3 length: 12 residues. Germline-derived CDR1 and CDR2 are KGHDR and SFDVKD. V was trimmed by 5 bases and J by 3 bases, leaving 7 bases between them. CDR3 nucleotide sequence: TGTGCCACCAGTGGAATAGGCTACGAGCAGTACTTC. Encoded protein: CATSGIGYEQYF.

This clonotype was seen repeatedly, ten times or more. This chain connects TRBV10-3 to TRBJ1-2, with D hard to call. Germline assignment: CDR1 ENHRY and CDR2 SYGVKD. Trimming removed 2 bases from V and 7 bases from J, with 5 bases in between. The CDR3 extends over 11 amino acids. CDR3 region: CAISEDGGYTF. The CDR3 DNA follows: TGTGCCATCAGTGAGGACGGTGGCTACACCTTC.

The chain joins TRBV15 to TRBJ1-2, with D possibly being TRBD1 (5 bases). Germline assignment: CDR1 LNHNV and CDR2 YYDKDF (reference sequence). The CDR3 spans 15 residues. With 0 bases removed from V and 8 bases from J, the gap between germline ends came to 16 bases. CDR3 DNA sequence: TGTGCCACCAGCAGAGAGACCGGGACTCTAGGCGGCTACACCTTC. This sequence encodes CATSRETGTLGGYTF. Based on the CDR3 plus reference TRBV15 and TRBJ1-2, the full variable domain is DAMVIQNPRYQVTQFGKPVTLSCSQTLNHNVMYWYQQKSSQAPKLLFHYYDKDFNNEADTPDNFQSRRPNTSFCFLDIRSPGLGDTAMYLCATSRETGTLGGYTFGSGTRLTVV.

This clonotype was observed many times. The rearrangement joins TRBV7-9 to TRBJ2-7, with a possible D match to TRBD1 (6 bases). V shed 5 bases and J shed 0 bases, with 14 bases lying between them. Germline V CDR1 and CDR2: SEHNR, FQNEAQ (reference sequence). The CDR3 is 15 residues long. The CDR3 sequence: CASSPKRGHSYEQYF. In nucleotides, the CDR3 is TGTGCCAGCAGCCCAAAACGGGGACACTCCTACGAGCAGTACTTC.

This clonotype was seen only a few times. The chain combines TRBV20-1 with TRBJ2-7; D is unresolved. V shed 5 bases and J shed 7 bases, with 15 bases lying between them. This CDR3 region has 12 residues. CDR1 is DFQATT and CDR2 is SNEGSKA in the germline V gene (reference sequence). The CDR3 region has the DNA TGCAGTGCTCCGGGTCCTCAGCGTGAGCAGTACTTC. Translation gives CSAPGPQREQYF.

This clonotype was seen ten or more times. The V and J genes are TRBV7-2 and TRBJ1-1; D is possibly TRBD1 (5 bases). V shed 4 bases and J shed 7 bases, with 13 bases lying between them. CDR1 and CDR2 (germline): SGHTA, FQGNSA. The CDR3 totals 13 residues. CDR3 DNA sequence: TGTGCCAGCAGCTCGCTCCGACAGTTTGAAGCTTTCTTT. Translated: CASSSLRQFEAFF.

The sample holds many counts of this clonotype. The chain combines TRBV5-1 with TRBJ2-3, with D perhaps matching TRBD2 (7 bases). The CDR3 consists of 14 residues. Germline-derived CDR1 and CDR2 are SGHRS and YFSETQ. Trimming cost V 7 bases and J 3 bases, with 15 bases left between them. CDR3 in amino acids: CASLGGVGTDTQYF. In nucleotides, the CDR3 is TGCGCCAGCCTAGGGGGGGTCGGAACAGATACGCAGTATTTT.

This clonotype was counted ten times or more. The chain uses TRBV7-2 and TRBJ1-4; 7 nucleotides match TRBD1. The CDR3 runs 15 residues. V shed 6 bases, J shed 0 bases, and the junction held 4 bases outside the gene matches. CDR1 and CDR2 from the germline V gene are SGHTA and FQGNSA. The CDR3 DNA sequence: TGTGCCAGCAGGGCCACAGGGGCAACTAATGAAAAACTGTTTTTT. It yields the protein CASRATGATNEKLFF.

This clonotype was counted between two and nine times. The chain joins TRBV12-3 or TRBV12-4 to TRBJ1-5; TRBD1 might be the D (5 bases). Trimming cost V 5 bases and J 5 bases, with 10 bases left between them. CDR3 size: 13 residues. The CDR3 sequence: CASSRGSHQPQHF. CDR3 coding DNA: TGTGCCAGCAGTCGGGGGTCCCATCAGCCCCAGCATTTT.

This clonotype was found a few times. The CDR3 nucleotides are TGTGCCAGCAGTAACCGCGTGGTCGGGGAGCTGTTTTTT. It translates to CASSNRVVGELFF. The chain joins TRBV6-2 or TRBV6-3 to TRBJ2-2, with D hard to call. V dropped 5 bases and J dropped 7 bases, with 11 bases sitting between them. This CDR3 contains 13 residues. In germline, CDR1 is MNHEY, CDR2 SVGEGT.

This chain connects TRBV19 to TRBJ1-6; the match to TRBD1 covers 9 bases. The germline V gene has CDR1 LNHDA and CDR2 SQIVND (reference sequence). The J segment lost 9 bases and the V segment lost 7 bases, leaving 10 bases of the junction unmatched. This CDR3 is built from 15 residues. This CDR3 is CASTETDRGGSPLHF. For the CDR3, the DNA is TGTGCCAGTACCGAAACGGACAGGGGTGGTTCACCCCTCCACTTT.

This clonotype has at least ten counts. V usage is TRBV20-1 and J usage is TRBJ2-3; 8 positions agree with TRBD1. CDR1 DFQATT and CDR2 SNEGSKA come from the germline V gene (reference sequence). J lost 4 bases, V lost 0 bases, and 6 bases had no gene match. The CDR3 totals 15 residues. The CDR3 DNA reads as TGCAGTGCTAGAGATTCAGGGGGCCGACCAGATACGCAGTATTTT. This encodes CSARDSGGRPDTQYF.

This clonotype was detected many times. V gene TRBV7-6 combines with J gene TRBJ2-7; 8 nucleotides agree with TRBD1. This CDR3 has 15 amino acids. J lost 0 bases, V lost 5 bases, and 6 bases had no gene match. In germline, CDR1 is SGHVS, CDR2 FNYEAQ. CDR3 sequence: CASSAGQGSSYEQYF. DNA of the CDR3: TGTGCCAGCAGCGCCGGACAGGGCAGCTCCTACGAGCAGTACTTC.

This clonotype turned up a few times. At one end the junction does not follow the germline gene, possibly because of a read error. The chain has TRBV7-9 and TRBJ1-3; D might be TRBD1 (6 bases). The CDR3 is made up of 11 amino acids. The germline V gene encodes CDR1 SEHNR and CDR2 FQNEAQ (reference sequence). The CDR3 DNA is TGTGCCAGCAGCTTCAAAGAGACAGGTCATTTT. Residues: CASSFKETGHF.